This T cell receptor (beta chain) came from a study of molecular identifiers for immune sequencing clone quantification. TCRdb recomputed calls from the PCR reads with MiXCR, one row per CDR3 protein. This sample yields 300,000 to 400,000 distinct CDR3 sequences, of which 20% to 25% are seen a single time; approximately 0.8% belongs to the top ten. From about 20,000 to 1,000,000 sorted cells, naive CD8 libraries were generated with 10%, 30% or 50% RNA. The authors sorted naive CD8 T cells as CD8+CD4-CCR7+CD45RA+. There are 13 residues in the CDR3. V was cut by 3 bases and J by 4 bases, with 10 bases left in between. Looked up from germline, CDR1 is GTSNPN and CDR2 is SVGIG (reference sequence).

Sequenced sample: naive CD8+ T cells from blood, with Jurkat cell RNA spiked in. Subset denoted: FACS-sorted CD8+CD4-CCR7+CD45RA+ naive T cells. This TCR derives from a human donor in good health. Some libraries in this study had Jurkat cell RNA spiked in. This chain uses TRBV30 with TRBJ2-1; no clear D. The CDR3 loop is CAWSNSYYNEQFF. The CDR3 coding sequence is TGTGCCTGGAGCAATTCTTATTACAATGAGCAGTTCTTC.